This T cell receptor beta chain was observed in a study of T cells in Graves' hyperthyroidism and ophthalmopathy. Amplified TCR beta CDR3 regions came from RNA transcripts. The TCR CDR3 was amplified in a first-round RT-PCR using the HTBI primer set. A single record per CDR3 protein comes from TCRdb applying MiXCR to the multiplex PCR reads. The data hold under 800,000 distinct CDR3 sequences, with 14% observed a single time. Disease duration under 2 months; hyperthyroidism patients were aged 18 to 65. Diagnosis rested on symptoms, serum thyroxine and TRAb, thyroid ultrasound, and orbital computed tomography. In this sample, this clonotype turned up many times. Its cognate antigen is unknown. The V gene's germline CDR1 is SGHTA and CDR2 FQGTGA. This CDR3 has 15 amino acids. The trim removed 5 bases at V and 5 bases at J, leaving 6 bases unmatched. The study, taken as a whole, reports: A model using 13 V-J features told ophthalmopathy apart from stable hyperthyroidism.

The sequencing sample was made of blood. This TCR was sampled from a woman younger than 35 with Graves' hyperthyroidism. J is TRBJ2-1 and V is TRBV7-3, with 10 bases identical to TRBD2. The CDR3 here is CASSPAGGPNNEQFF. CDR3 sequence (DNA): TGTGCCAGCAGCCCAGCGGGAGGGCCGAACAATGAGCAGTTCTTC.